The subject of this entry is one T cell receptor (beta chain). Its specificity is not known. The CDR3 is made up of 19 amino acids. V lost 8 bases to trimming and J lost 0 bases, with 26 bases between them. Germline V CDR1 and CDR2: SGHAT, FQDESV (reference sequence). The assay was immunoSEQ multiplex PCR, and TCRdb's table has in-frame clones only and misses some. The data hold 1.4 million or so clones, with approximately 98.5% observed a single time. CD4+ cell separation produced CD45RA+ naive and CD45RA-negative memory subsets. The record originates from a study of shared clonotypes between healthy human individuals. General observations from the study: Blood was the sole source, and tissue repertoires probably differ.

The TCR comes from a man aged 30-40 years in good health. The specimen was naive CD4+ T cells sorted from blood. Subset in this sample: CD45RA+ positively selected. The rearrangement uses TRBV11-1 and TRBJ2-1; weak D call: TRBD2 (6 bases). The CDR3 DNA reads as TGTGCCAGCCTCTCCCCGGGAGCCTCCTCATCGAGCTCCTACAATGAGCAGTTCTTC. It yields the protein CASLSPGASSSSSYNEQFF. Using reference TRBV11-1 and TRBJ2-1 for the parts outside the CDR3, the full variable domain is EAEVAQSPRYKITEKSQAVAFWCDPISGHATLYWYRQILGQGPELLVQFQDESVVDDSQLPKDRFSAERLKGVDSTLKIQPAELGDSAMYLCASLSPGASSSSSYNEQFFGPGTRLTVL.